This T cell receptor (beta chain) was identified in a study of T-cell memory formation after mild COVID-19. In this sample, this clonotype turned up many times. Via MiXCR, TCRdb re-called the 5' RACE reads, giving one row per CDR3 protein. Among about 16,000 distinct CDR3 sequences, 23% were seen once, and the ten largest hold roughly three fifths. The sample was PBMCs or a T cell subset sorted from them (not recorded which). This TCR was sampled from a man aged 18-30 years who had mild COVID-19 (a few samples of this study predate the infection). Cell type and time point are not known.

The CDR3 loop reads CASTRDGTFTEAFF. CDR3 in DNA: TGTGCCAGCACCCGGGACGGGACCTTCACTGAAGCTTTCTTT. This rearrangement joins TRBV7-9 to TRBJ1-1; tentative D call: TRBD1 (5 bases). Looked up from germline, CDR1 is SEHNR and CDR2 is FQNEAQ (reference sequence). Trimming left V 7 bases short and J 4 bases short, with 16 bases between. The CDR3 has 14 residues.